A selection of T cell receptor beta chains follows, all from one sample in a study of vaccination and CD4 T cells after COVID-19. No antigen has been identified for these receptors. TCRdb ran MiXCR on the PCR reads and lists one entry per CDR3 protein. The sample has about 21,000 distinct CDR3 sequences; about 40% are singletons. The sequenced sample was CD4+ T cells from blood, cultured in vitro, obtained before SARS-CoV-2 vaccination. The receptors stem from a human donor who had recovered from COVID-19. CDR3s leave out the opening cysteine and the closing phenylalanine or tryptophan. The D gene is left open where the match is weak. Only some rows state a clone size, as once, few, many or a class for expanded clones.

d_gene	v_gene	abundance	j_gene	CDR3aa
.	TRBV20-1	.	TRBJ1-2	SARDNWQGYGYT
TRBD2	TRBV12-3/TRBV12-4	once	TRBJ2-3	ASSLLAGSTDTQY
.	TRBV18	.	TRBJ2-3	ASSIQGSYTDTQY
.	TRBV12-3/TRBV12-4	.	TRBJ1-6	ASSAQGRLSPLH
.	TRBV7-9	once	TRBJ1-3	ASSQASGGNTIY
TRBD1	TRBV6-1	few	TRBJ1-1	ASARDRVYTEAF
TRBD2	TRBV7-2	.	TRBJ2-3	ASSRRILLGGRAPRTDTQY
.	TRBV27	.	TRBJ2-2	ASSLPGAKRGELF
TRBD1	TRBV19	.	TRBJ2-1	ASSINEGTGHNEQF
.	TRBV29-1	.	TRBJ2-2	SVGGGRGTGELF
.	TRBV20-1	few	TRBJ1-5	SALRGRGASNQPQH
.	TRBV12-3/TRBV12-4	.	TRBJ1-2	ASSLADWLGRESNGYT
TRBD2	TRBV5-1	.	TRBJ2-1	ASRVGLANEQF
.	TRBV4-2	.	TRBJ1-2	ASSPPSPGVLSYT
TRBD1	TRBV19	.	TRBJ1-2	ASLTAGGAHGYT
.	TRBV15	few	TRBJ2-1	ATSREGTGYRYNEQF
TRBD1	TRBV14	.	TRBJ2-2	ASSQEQGAPGELF
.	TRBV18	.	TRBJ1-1	ASSPRGGDNTEAF
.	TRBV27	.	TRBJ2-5	ASSQYGVSETQY
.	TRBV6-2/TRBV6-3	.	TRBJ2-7	ASSYRGSWTPREQY
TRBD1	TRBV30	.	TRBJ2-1	ACSTGQGPGGNEQF
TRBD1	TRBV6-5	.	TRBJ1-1	ASSYLQAAGGTEAF
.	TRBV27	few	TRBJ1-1	ASSYNGGAEAF